This TCR beta chain was sequenced for a study of human T cells and chemical hapten exposure. At the level of the study: Patients were given diphenylcyclopropenone on the scalp weekly across the approximately 26-week study. Per-sample variation in TCR yield stemmed mainly from small pooled library volume differences. Whole-study findings and limits: Once DPC sensitization occurred, TCRs above 1 in 1000 frequency showed no change.

The length of the CDR3 is 15 residues. CDR1 is SGHVS, CDR2 FNYEAQ, per germline. A word on this clonotype: Its antigen is undetermined. The junction shows a germline mismatch at one end, possibly a read error.

TCRdb re-analysed the RACE reads in MiXCR, keeping a single row per CDR3 protein. The sample consists of 80,000 to 100,000 distinct CDR3 sequences, less than 14% of them appearing once. The sample's time point: patch test 3, about 24 weeks after DPC sensitization. Specified treatment: therapeutic diphenylcyclopropenone sensitization with weekly scalp DPC. This material consisted of whole blood, taken in connection with sensitization to the hapten diphenylcyclopropenone (DPC). The chain joins TRBV7-6 to TRBJ2-3, with 9 nucleotides matching TRBD1. The clonotype was recovered from a woman in her forties or fifties with alopecia areata. Some clones in this sample may be carry-over from other donors' samples. DNA for the CDR3: TGTGTCAGCAGTTCTGGACAGGGGTACACAGATACGCAGTATTTT. It codes for CVSSSGQGYTDTQYF.